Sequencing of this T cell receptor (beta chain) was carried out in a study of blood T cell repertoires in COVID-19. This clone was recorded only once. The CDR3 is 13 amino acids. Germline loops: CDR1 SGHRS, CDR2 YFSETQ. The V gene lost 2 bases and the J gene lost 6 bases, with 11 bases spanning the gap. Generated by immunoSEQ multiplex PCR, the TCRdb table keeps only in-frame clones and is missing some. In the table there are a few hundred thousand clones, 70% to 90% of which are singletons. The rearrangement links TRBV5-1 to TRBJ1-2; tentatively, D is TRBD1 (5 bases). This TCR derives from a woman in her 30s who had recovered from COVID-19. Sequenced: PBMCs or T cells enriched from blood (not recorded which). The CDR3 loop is CASSLQGVDGYTF. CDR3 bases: TGCGCCAGCAGCTTACAAGGGGTTGATGGCTACACCTTC.